The rows below give T cell receptor beta chains drawn from one sample of a study of control samples from healthy donors and cancer patients. Only in-frame clones appear in the TCRdb table, and some are missing; sequencing was by immunoSEQ multiplex PCR. The sample holds fewer than 200,000 clones, over 85% seen once. Sequenced sample: blood. Source of these receptors: a man between 18 and 35 years old in good health. Both conserved end residues are part of each CDR3. The D gene is left open where the match is weak. Size is omitted from some rows. Given values are once, few, many or a class for expanded clones.

CDR3aa,CDR3nt,abundance,j_gene,v_gene,d_gene
CASSVDHSSYEQYF,TGTGCCAGCAGCGTAGACCACTCTTCCTACGAGCAGTACTTC,once,TRBJ2-7,TRBV9,-
CASSRAGANVLTF,TGTGCCAGCAGCCGAGCTGGGGCCAACGTCCTGACTTTC,-,TRBJ2-6,TRBV6-5,-
CASGWQGNQPQHF,TGTGCTAGTGGTTGGCAGGGAAATCAGCCCCAGCATTTT,few,TRBJ1-5,TRBV12-5,-
CASSFRGSNGYTF,TGTGCCAGCAGCTTCCGGGGTAGTAATGGCTACACCTTC,-,TRBJ1-2,TRBV7-3,-
CASSYSILAAPYEQYF,TGTGCCAGCAGTTACTCGATCCTAGCCGCGCCCTACGAGCAGTACTTC,-,TRBJ2-7,TRBV6-5,-
CASSLRDTTYEQYF,TGTGCCAGCAGCTTACGGGACACAACCTACGAGCAGTACTTC,-,TRBJ2-7,TRBV7-9,-
CASSLVGGSGSTDTQYF,TGCGCCAGCAGCTTGGTTGGGGGCAGTGGTTCCACAGATACGCAGTATTTT,-,TRBJ2-3,TRBV5-1,-
CATWPGTGVDTQYF,TGTGCCACATGGCCCGGGACAGGGGTAGATACGCAGTATTTT,-,TRBJ2-3,TRBV19,TRBD1
CASSPPGRQNTQYF,TGTGCCAGCAGTCCCCCCGGCCGGCAGAATACGCAGTATTTT,once,TRBJ2-3,TRBV28,-
CASSVSENTEAFF,TGTGCCAGCAGCGTATCAGAGAACACTGAAGCTTTCTTT,-,TRBJ1-1,TRBV9,-
CASSYSTGGWDYGYTF,TGTGCCAGCAGTTACTCGACGGGGGGCTGGGACTATGGCTACACCTTC,-,TRBJ1-2,TRBV6-5,-
CASSANRGGRSKNIQYF,TGTGCCAGCAGCGCTAATCGGGGGGGCCGAAGCAAAAACATTCAGTACTTC,-,TRBJ2-4,TRBV2,TRBD2
CASSQYGTGFSPLHF,TGTGCCAGCAGTCAATACGGGACAGGGTTTTCACCCCTCCACTTT,-,TRBJ1-6,TRBV2,TRBD1
CASSLGVNRRTDTQYF,TGCGCCAGCAGCTTGGGGGTTAACAGGAGAACAGATACGCAGTATTTT,-,TRBJ2-3,TRBV5-1,-
CASSRGRAYEQYF,TGCGCCAGCAGCCGAGGTCGGGCCTACGAGCAGTACTTC,-,TRBJ2-7,TRBV4-1,-
CAISGEYNEQFF,TGTGCCATAAGTGGGGAATACAATGAGCAGTTCTTC,-,TRBJ2-1,TRBV10-3,-
CASSQDGSSYEQYF,TGTGCCAGCAGCCAAGATGGCAGCTCCTACGAGCAGTACTTC,-,TRBJ2-7,TRBV4-2,-
CATSAKRTGTGELFF,TGTGCCACCAGTGCGAAGAGGACAGGCACCGGGGAGCTGTTTTTT,-,TRBJ2-2,TRBV24-1,TRBD1
CASGLTGTGADTQYF,TGTGCTAGTGGTTTGACCGGGACAGGGGCAGATACGCAGTATTTT,once,TRBJ2-3,TRBV12-5,TRBD1
CAVRDSNQPQHF,TGTGCCGTCAGGGATAGCAATCAGCCCCAGCATTTT,-,TRBJ1-5,TRBV28,-
CASSLDPGGEQYF,TGCGCCAGCAGCTTGGACCCCGGCGGCGAGCAGTACTTC,-,TRBJ2-7,TRBV5-1,-
CSASSGGNQPQHF,TGCAGTGCTAGTTCGGGTGGCAATCAGCCCCAGCATTTT,-,TRBJ1-5,TRBV20-1,-
CASGGDTDNSPLHF,TGTGCCAGTGGTGGCGACACGGATAATTCACCCCTCCACTTT,-,TRBJ1-6,TRBV19,-
CASRVRPYEQYF,TGTGCCAGCCGCGTGAGGCCCTACGAGCAGTACTTC,-,TRBJ2-7,TRBV6-5,-
CASSWDNEQFF,TGTGCCAGCAGCTGGGACAATGAGCAGTTCTTC,-,TRBJ2-1,TRBV12-3/TRBV12-4,-
CASSLGGLGGVGQFF,TGTGCCAGCAGCTTAGGAGGTCTTGGGGGCGTCGGGCAGTTCTTC,-,TRBJ2-1,TRBV13,-
CASSPFGGDEQYF,TGTGCCAGCAGCCCGTTTGGAGGGGACGAGCAGTACTTC,-,TRBJ2-7,TRBV7-3,-
CASSSGGAKNIQYF,TGTGCCAGCAGTTCAGGGGGGGCCAAAAACATTCAGTACTTC,-,TRBJ2-4,TRBV28,-
CASSPTGTSEAFF,TGTGCCAGCTCTCCCACAGGGACTTCAGAAGCTTTCTTT,-,TRBJ1-1,TRBV18,-
CASSAKAVGSAAKNIQYF,TGTGCCAGCAGTGCAAAGGCCGTTGGGAGCGCAGCCAAAAACATTCAGTACTTC,-,TRBJ2-4,TRBV6-1,-
CASSLDPGHTEAFF,TGTGCCAGCAGCTTAGATCCAGGGCACACTGAAGCTTTCTTT,once,TRBJ1-1,TRBV7-2,-
CASSPGAWGRQPQHF,TGTGCCAGCAGTCCCGGGGCGTGGGGCAGACAGCCCCAGCATTTT,once,TRBJ1-5,TRBV7-2,-
CASSLGQDGYEQYF,TGTGCCAGCAGCTTAGGACAAGATGGGTACGAGCAGTACTTC,-,TRBJ2-7,TRBV7-6,-
CASSLSGQLNTEAFF,TGTGCCAGCAGCTTGTCTGGACAGCTGAACACTGAAGCTTTCTTT,-,TRBJ1-1,TRBV7-3,-
CASSRDTDTQYF,TGTGCCAGCAGTCGGGACACAGATACGCAGTATTTT,-,TRBJ2-3,TRBV6-5,-
CASSLSRGGGYTF,TGTGCCAGCAGTTTAAGCAGGGGTGGGGGCTACACCTTC,-,TRBJ1-2,TRBV12-3/TRBV12-4,-
CASSTTGSTEAFF,TGTGCCAGCAGCACAACCGGGAGCACTGAAGCTTTCTTT,-,TRBJ1-1,TRBV27,-
CASSHHLGRRELFF,TGTGCCAGCAGCCACCACCTTGGACGCCGGGAGCTGTTTTTT,-,TRBJ2-2,TRBV14,-
CASARDLSGNTIYF,TGTGCCAGCGCACGGGACCTCTCTGGAAACACCATATATTTT,-,TRBJ1-3,TRBV28,-
CASSSSAAVYNEQFF,TGTGCCAGTAGTAGTTCGGCGGCTGTCTACAATGAGCAGTTCTTC,once,TRBJ2-1,TRBV19,-
CASTPQIGLSNQPQHF,TGTGCCAGCACCCCACAAATAGGGTTGTCCAATCAGCCCCAGCATTTT,-,TRBJ1-5,TRBV28,-
CASSYTPPQGDGYTF,TGTGCCAGCAGTTACACCCCGCCCCAGGGAGACGGCTACACCTTC,-,TRBJ1-2,TRBV6-5,-